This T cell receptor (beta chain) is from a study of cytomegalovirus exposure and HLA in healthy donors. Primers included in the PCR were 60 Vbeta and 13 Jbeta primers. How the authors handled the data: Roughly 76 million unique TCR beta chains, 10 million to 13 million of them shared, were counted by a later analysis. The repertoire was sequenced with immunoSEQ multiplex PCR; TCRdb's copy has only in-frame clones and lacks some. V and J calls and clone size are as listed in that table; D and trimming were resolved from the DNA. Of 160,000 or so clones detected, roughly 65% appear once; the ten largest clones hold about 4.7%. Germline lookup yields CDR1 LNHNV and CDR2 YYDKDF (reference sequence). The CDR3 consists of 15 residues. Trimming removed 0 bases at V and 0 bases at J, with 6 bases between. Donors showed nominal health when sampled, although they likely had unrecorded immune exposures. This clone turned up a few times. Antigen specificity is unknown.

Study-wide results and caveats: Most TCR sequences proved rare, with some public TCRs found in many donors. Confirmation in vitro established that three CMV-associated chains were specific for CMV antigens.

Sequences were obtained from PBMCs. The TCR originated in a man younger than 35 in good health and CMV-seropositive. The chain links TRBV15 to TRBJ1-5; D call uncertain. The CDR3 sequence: CATSREYLSNQPQHF. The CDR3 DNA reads TGTGCCACCAGCAGAGAGTATCTTAGCAATCAGCCCCAGCATTTT.